One sample yielded the 24 T cell receptor beta chains listed below, sequenced in a study of T-cell reconstitution after alpha-beta-depleted transplantation in children. This sample's TCRbeta library carried unique molecular identifier barcodes. TCRdb passed the PCR reads through MiXCR, listing each CDR3 protein once. The data hold hundreds of thousands of distinct CDR3 sequences, with 10% to 15% observed a single time. The sequenced sample was PBMCs, mostly from graft donor cells, obtained 360 days after TCRalphabeta/CD19-depleted stem cell transplant. The receptors were gathered from a male patient between 5 and 17 years old who had a stem cell transplant for acute myeloid leukemia, so the T cells may come from the graft donor.

This clonotype was detected only a few times. The genes are TRBV28 and TRBJ2-1, with D possibly matching TRBD2 (6 bases). Trimming removed 2 bases at V and 8 bases at J, with 19 bases between. This CDR3 region has 16 residues. CDR1 and CDR2 (germline): MDHEN, SYDVKM. The CDR3 coding sequence is TGTGCCAGCAGTTTACTGGCGGGAAGAGCCATTGATGAGCAGTTCTTC. Its translation is CASSLLAGRAIDEQFF.

V is TRBV29-1 and J is TRBJ2-7; 9 bases fit TRBD1. CDR1 and CDR2 (germline): SQVTM, ANQGSEA. CDR3 length: 13 residues. V trimming: 7 bases; J trimming: 0 bases; junction bases outside the gene matches: 4. The CDR3, as DNA: TGCAGCGGGGGGACAGGGACCTCCTACGAGCAGTACTTC. As protein: CSGGTGTSYEQYF.

The chain has TRBV2 and TRBJ1-2, with TRBD1 matching 12 bases. The CDR3 runs to 20 residues. V lost 4 bases to trimming and J lost 0 bases; unmatched junction nucleotides: 15. The germline gives CDR1 SNHLY, CDR2 FYNNEI. The CDR3 is CASSVRDRGPLNRANYGYTF. The CDR3 DNA sequence: TGTGCCAGCAGTGTCCGGGACAGGGGGCCCCTAAATCGAGCTAACTATGGCTACACCTTC.

The rearrangement uses TRBV10-3 and TRBJ2-5, with 8 bases fitting TRBD2. The germline V gene encodes CDR1 ENHRY and CDR2 SYGVKD. Trimming took 0 bases from V and 5 from J; bases not matched to a gene: 8. The CDR3 totals 16 residues. CDR3 amino acids: CAISESRVTSVETQYF. CDR3 in DNA: TGTGCCATCAGTGAGTCTAGGGTGACTAGCGTGGAGACCCAGTACTTC.

The rearrangement uses TRBV7-2 and TRBJ2-5; D not resolved. This CDR3 is 13 amino acids long. Trimming removed 2 bases at V and 7 bases at J, with 11 bases between. Germline values: CDR1 SGHTA, CDR2 FQGNSA. This CDR3 is CASSLNSGGTQYF. The CDR3 region has the DNA TGTGCCAGCAGCTTAAACTCCGGCGGGACCCAGTACTTC.

V usage is TRBV20-1 and J usage is TRBJ2-7; 10 positions match TRBD1. There are 14 residues in the CDR3. V lost 6 bases to trimming and J lost 0 bases; unmatched junction nucleotides: 5. The germline V gene has CDR1 DFQATT and CDR2 SNEGSKA (reference sequence). The CDR3 is CSALTGGSSYEQYF. The CDR3 DNA follows: TGCAGTGCCTTGACAGGGGGCTCCTCCTACGAGCAGTACTTC.

This clonotype was recorded at least ten times. The chain combines TRBV20-1 with TRBJ2-1; TRBD1 matches 11 bases. V was clipped by 1 base and J by 3 bases; unmatched bases: 5. Per germline, CDR1 DFQATT and CDR2 SNEGSKA (reference sequence). The CDR3 runs to 16 residues. The CDR3 region has the DNA TGCAGTGCTAGAGGTACCGGGACAGGGGGCTACAATGAGCAGTTCTTC. This encodes CSARGTGTGGYNEQFF.

The rearrangement joins TRBV30 to TRBJ2-5; 7 bases map to TRBD2. Germline values: CDR1 GTSNPN, CDR2 SVGIG (reference sequence). The CDR3 runs 16 residues. With V trimmed by 3 bases and J by 5 bases, 15 bases remained unmatched. CDR3 sequence (DNA): TGTGCCTGGAGGGGGTCCTGGCTAGCGGATAAGGAGACCCAGTACTTC. This encodes CAWRGSWLADKETQYF.

This clonotype appeared a few times. The rearrangement links TRBV4-2 to TRBJ2-7; TRBD2 agrees at 13 bases. CDR3 length: 18 residues. Germline loops: CDR1 LGHNA, CDR2 YNFKEQ. Trimming took 0 bases from V and 1 from J; bases not matched to a gene: 6. CDR3 protein: CASSQDGLAGVFSYEQYF. The CDR3 DNA follows: TGTGCCAGCAGCCAAGACGGACTAGCGGGAGTCTTTTCCTACGAGCAGTACTTC.

This chain uses TRBV27 with TRBJ2-7; possibly TRBD2 for D (6 bases). Germline loops: CDR1 MNHEY, CDR2 SMNVEV (reference sequence). Trimming took 5 bases from V and 3 from J, leaving 17 bases between them. This CDR3 spans 15 amino acids. The CDR3 bases are TGTGCCAGCAGTCCCCGCCGGGGGTCCGGCTACGAGCAGTACTTC. Translated: CASSPRRGSGYEQYF.

This clonotype was recorded many times. For the CDR3, the DNA is TGTGCCAGCAAGGCAGGGGGCTATTTTCCAACTAATGAAAAACTGTTTTTT. Translating gives CASKAGGYFPTNEKLFF. This chain joins TRBV28 and TRBJ1-4; 8 bases agree with TRBD1. The CDR3 contains 17 residues. The V and J ends lost 7 bases and 0 bases, in that order; junction bases with no gene match: 10. Germline V gives CDR1 MDHEN, CDR2 SYDVKM.

V and J are TRBV27 and TRBJ2-3, with 8 nucleotides matching TRBD2. The germline V gene encodes CDR1 MNHEY and CDR2 SMNVEV (reference sequence). The CDR3 length is 17 residues. Trimming removed 2 bases from V and 2 bases from J; junction bases left unmatched: 9. The CDR3 here is CASSLVRTSGYTDTQYF. The CDR3 DNA reads as TGTGCCAGCAGTTTAGTCCGCACTAGCGGATACACAGATACGCAGTATTTT.

The V and J genes are TRBV29-1 and TRBJ1-4; unclear D gene. Trimming took 4 bases from V and 7 from J, leaving 10 bases between them. The length of the CDR3 is 12 residues. Per the germline V gene, CDR1 is SQVTM and CDR2 is ANQGSEA. The DNA for the CDR3 is TGCAGCGTTGGCTCTACGACTGAAAAACTGTTTTTT. Translation: CSVGSTTEKLFF.

This clonotype was seen ten or more times. The chain carries TRBV7-9 and TRBJ1-1; 8 bases agree with TRBD1. Germline loops: CDR1 SEHNR, CDR2 FQNEAQ (reference sequence). The J segment lost 2 bases and the V segment lost 3 bases, leaving 5 bases of the junction unmatched. This CDR3 contains 15 residues. In DNA, the CDR3 is TGTGCCAGCAGCTTTCGTGGGACAGGAAACACTGAAGCTTTCTTT. Encoded protein: CASSFRGTGNTEAFF. Combining the CDR3 with reference TRBV7-9 and TRBJ1-1 gives the whole variable domain DTGVSQNPRHKITKRGQNVTFRCDPISEHNRLYWYRQTLGQGPEFLTYFQNEAQLEKSRLLSDRFSAERPKGSFSTLEIQRTEQGDSAMYLCASSFRGTGNTEAFFGQGTRLTVV.

This clonotype was counted ten times or more. V is TRBV4-3 and J is TRBJ2-7, with no clear D. V lost 3 bases and J 5 bases, leaving 11 bases between the germline ends. The germline CDR1 and CDR2 sequences are LGHNA and YSLEER. The CDR3 covers 13 residues. In DNA form, the CDR3 reads TGCGCCAGCAGCCAGTTCTGTGGGGACGAGCAGTACTTC. It codes for CASSQFCGDEQYF.

This clonotype was observed a few times. This chain's CDR3 is CASRTTQGNTGELFF. CDR3 bases: TGTGCCAGCAGGACGACACAGGGTAACACCGGGGAGCTGTTTTTT. The chain is built from TRBV5-5 and TRBJ2-2; possible D gene TRBD1, 6 bases. The germline CDR1 and CDR2 sequences are SGHKS and YYEKEE (reference sequence). The CDR3 contains 15 residues. The V gene lost 5 bases and the J gene lost 2 bases, with 13 bases spanning the gap.

The rearrangement links TRBV28 to TRBJ2-2; D gene unclear. Deletions cut 6 bases from V and 10 bases from J, with 12 bases between. The CDR3 runs to 12 residues. Germline CDR1 reads MDHEN; CDR2 reads SYDVKM. CDR3 sequence (DNA): TGTGCCAGCAGCCCTTTCGCGTTGGAGCTGTTTTTT. This encodes CASSPFALELFF.

This clonotype has only a few counts. This chain joins TRBV25-1 and TRBJ2-7; 11 nucleotides line up with TRBD1. This CDR3 is built from 13 residues. Germline V gene sequence: CDR1 MGHDK, CDR2 SYGVNS. Germline trimming cut 7 bases from V and 5 bases from J; bases unmatched to any gene: 4. DNA for the CDR3: TGTGCCAGCATCGGACAGGGGGCCAACGAGCAGTACTTC. Its translation: CASIGQGANEQYF.

This clonotype was observed a few times. The rearrangement links TRBV5-5 to TRBJ2-1; TRBD2 matches at 7 bases. Germline V gene data show CDR1 as SGHKS and CDR2 as YYEKEE (reference sequence). This CDR3 is built from 17 residues. V shed 0 bases, J shed 6 bases, and the junction held 12 bases outside the gene matches. In DNA form, the CDR3 reads TGTGCCAGCAGCTTGGCAGGTTGGGGGGGATTGGGCAATGAGCAGTTCTTC. Amino acids: CASSLAGWGGLGNEQFF.

Only a few counts were recorded for this clonotype. This chain connects TRBV4-2 to TRBJ1-5; D is ambiguous. V was pared by 4 bases and J by 6 bases, with 13 bases between. There are 14 residues in the CDR3. Germline V gene lookup returns CDR1 LGHNA and CDR2 YNFKEQ. The CDR3 DNA sequence: TGTGCCAGCAGCCGCACGGAGTGGGGTCAGCCCCAGCATTTT. It is translated as CASSRTEWGQPQHF.

Comments on this clonotype: Given the absence of the conserved phenylalanine or tryptophan at the CDR3 end, a read error is likely. This chain uses TRBV11-1 with TRBJ2-1; no reliable D call. The CDR3 has 14 residues. The ends were cut back, 2 bases at V and 5 bases at J, with 10 bases in the middle. CDR1 and CDR2 (germline): SGHAT, FQDESV (reference sequence). The CDR3 region is CASSLRQVDNEQFC. The CDR3 bases are TGTGCCAGCAGCTTAAGGCAGGTAGACAATGAGCAGTTCTGC.

The V and J genes are TRBV18 and TRBJ2-7; D possibly uses TRBD1 or TRBD2 (5 bases each). V was clipped by 6 bases and J by 6 bases, with 21 bases between them. CDR3 length equals 15 residues. CDR1 and CDR2 from the germline V gene are KGHSH and LQKENI. In nucleotides, the CDR3 is TGTGCCAGCTCGCCCCTGTTGAAAGAGGGGTCCGAGCAGTACTTC. The encoded protein is CASSPLLKEGSEQYF.

This clonotype was counted at least ten times. This CDR3 is CSVPAGGQVYEQFF. Here the CDR3 DNA reads TGCAGTGTCCCAGCGGGAGGGCAGGTCTATGAGCAGTTCTTC. This chain uses TRBV20-1 with TRBJ2-1, with TRBD2 identical over 10 bases. V lost 7 bases to trimming and J lost 8 bases; unmatched junction nucleotides: 11. Per germline, CDR1 DFQATT and CDR2 SNEGSKA (reference sequence). This CDR3 has 14 amino acids.

The V gene is TRBV25-1, the J gene TRBJ2-2; no clear D. Germline V gene sequence: CDR1 MGHDK, CDR2 SYGVNS. Trimming shortened V by 0 bases and J by 4 bases, and 6 bases separated the two germline ends. The CDR3 totals 14 residues. CDR3 sequence reads: CASSEYDLTGELFF. In DNA form, the CDR3 reads TGTGCCAGCAGTGAATATGACCTCACCGGGGAGCTGTTTTTT.